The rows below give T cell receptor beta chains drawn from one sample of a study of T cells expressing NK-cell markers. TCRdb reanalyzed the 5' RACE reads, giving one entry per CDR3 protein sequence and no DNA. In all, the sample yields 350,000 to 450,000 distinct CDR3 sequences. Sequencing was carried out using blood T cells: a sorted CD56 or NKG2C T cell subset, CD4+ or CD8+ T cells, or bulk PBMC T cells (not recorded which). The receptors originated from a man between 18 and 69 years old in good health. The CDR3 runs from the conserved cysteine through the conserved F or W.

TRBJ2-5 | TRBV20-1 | CSASPLDYSQETQYF
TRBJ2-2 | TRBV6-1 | CASGTWSTGELFF
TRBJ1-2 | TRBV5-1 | CASSFNGLTMGYTF
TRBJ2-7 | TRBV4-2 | CASSHSYTGGDNEQYF
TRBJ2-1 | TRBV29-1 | CSVWGHNYNEQFF
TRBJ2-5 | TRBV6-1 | CASNRGFEETQYF
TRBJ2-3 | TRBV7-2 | CASSLVGGATDTQYF
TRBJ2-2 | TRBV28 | CASSYVFSIGELFF
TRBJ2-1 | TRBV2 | CASSGRRGANNEQFF
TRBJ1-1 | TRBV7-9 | CASSADRNSFMNTEAFF
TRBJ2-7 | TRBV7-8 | CASSLIGSEQYF
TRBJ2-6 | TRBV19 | CASRTHSSGANVLTF
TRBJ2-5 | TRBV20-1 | CSAGLLRGFYQETQYF
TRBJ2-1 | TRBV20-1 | CSARGGLESSSYNEQFF
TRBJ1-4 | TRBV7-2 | CASSLGQGPNEKLFF
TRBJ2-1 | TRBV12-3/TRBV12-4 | CASTLGLAGGQSYNEQFF
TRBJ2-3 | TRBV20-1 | CSAPRRGSTDTQYF
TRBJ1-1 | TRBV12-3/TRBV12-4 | CASSPLRKNTEAFF
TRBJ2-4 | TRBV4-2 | CASSQARTEQYF
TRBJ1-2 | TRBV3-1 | CASSQGGVGSGYTF
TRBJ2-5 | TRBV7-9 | CASSLAAGGKETQYF
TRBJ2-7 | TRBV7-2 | CASSSSRGSSYEQYF
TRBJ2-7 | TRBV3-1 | CASSPRDTSLKTYEQYF
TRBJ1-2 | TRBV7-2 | CASSPSVGVGKGYTF
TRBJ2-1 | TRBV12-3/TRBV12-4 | CASSFGSAGVSYNEQFF
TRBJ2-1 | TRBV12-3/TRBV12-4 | CASTAYGLAGVNNEQFF